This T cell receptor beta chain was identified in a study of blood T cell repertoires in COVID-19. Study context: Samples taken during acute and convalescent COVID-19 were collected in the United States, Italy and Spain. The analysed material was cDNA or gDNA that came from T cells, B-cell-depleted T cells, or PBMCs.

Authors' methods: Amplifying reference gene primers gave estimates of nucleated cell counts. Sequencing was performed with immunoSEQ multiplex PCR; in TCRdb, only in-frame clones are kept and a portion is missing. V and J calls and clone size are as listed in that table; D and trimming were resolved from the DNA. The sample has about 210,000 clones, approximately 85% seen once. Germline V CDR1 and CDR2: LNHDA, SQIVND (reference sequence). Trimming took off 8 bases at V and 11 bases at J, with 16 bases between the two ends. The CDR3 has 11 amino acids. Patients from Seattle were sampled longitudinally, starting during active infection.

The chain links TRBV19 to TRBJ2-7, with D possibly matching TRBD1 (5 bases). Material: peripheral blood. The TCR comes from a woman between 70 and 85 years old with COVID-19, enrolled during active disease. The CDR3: CASERQGRKYF. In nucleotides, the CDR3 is TGTGCCAGTGAACGTCAGGGAAGGAAGTACTTC.